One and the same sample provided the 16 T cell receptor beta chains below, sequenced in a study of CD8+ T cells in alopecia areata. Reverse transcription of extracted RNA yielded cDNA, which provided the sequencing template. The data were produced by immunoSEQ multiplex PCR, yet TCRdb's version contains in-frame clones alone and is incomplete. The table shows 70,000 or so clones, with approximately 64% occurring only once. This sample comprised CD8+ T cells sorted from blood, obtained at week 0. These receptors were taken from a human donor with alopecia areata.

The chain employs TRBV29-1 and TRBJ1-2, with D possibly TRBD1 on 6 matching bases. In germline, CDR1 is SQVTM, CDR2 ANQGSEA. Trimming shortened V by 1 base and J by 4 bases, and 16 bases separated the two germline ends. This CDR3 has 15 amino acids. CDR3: CSVEGGLDTSYGYTF. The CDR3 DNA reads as TGCAGCGTTGAAGGGGGGCTGGACACCTCCTATGGCTACACCTTC.

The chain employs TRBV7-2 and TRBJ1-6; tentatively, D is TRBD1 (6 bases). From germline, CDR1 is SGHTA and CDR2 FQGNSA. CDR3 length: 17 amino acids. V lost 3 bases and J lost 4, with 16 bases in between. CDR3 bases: TGTGCCAGCAGCTTCAACATCGGGGGGCGATATAATTCACCCCTCCACTTT. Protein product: CASSFNIGGRYNSPLHF.

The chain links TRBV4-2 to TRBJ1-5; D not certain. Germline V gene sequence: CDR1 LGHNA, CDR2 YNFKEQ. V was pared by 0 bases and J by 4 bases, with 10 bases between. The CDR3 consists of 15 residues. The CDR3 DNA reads TGTGCCAGCAGCCAAGAATGGGCGAATAATCAGCCCCAGCATTTT. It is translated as CASSQEWANNQPQHF.

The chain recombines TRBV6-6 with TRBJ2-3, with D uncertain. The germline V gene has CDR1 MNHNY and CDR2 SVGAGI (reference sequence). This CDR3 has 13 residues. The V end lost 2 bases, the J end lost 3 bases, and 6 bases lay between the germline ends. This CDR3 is CASSYLGTDTQYF. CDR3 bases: TGTGCCAGCAGTTACCTGGGGACAGATACGCAGTATTTT.

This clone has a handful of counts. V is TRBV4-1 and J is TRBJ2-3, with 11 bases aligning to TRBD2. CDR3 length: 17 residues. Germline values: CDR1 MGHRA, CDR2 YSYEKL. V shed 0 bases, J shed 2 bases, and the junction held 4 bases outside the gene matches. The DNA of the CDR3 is TGCGCCAGCAGCCAAGATTCGACTAGCGGGGACACAGATACGCAGTATTTT. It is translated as CASSQDSTSGDTDTQYF.

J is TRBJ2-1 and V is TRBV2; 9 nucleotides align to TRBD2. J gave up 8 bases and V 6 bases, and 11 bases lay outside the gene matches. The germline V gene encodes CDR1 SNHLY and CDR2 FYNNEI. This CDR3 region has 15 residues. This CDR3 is CASRYIAGGHDEQFF. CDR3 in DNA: TGTGCCAGCAGATACATTGCGGGGGGGCACGATGAGCAGTTCTTC.

CDR3 protein: CASSPYTTGLQETQYF. DNA of the CDR3: TGCGCCAGCAGCCCCTATACGACAGGGCTGCAAGAGACCCAGTACTTC. This rearrangement joins TRBV5-1 to TRBJ2-5, with 7 positions matching TRBD1. This CDR3 spans 16 amino acids. The V and J ends lost 4 bases and 2 bases, in that order; junction bases with no gene match: 11. The germline CDR1 and CDR2 sequences are SGHRS and YFSETQ. Looking up the rest from reference TRBV5-1 and TRBJ2-5 gives the full variable domain: KAGVTQTPRYLIKTRGQQVTLSCSPISGHRSVSWYQQTPGQGLQFLFEYFSETQRNKGNFPGRFSGRQFSNSRSEMNVSTLELGDSALYLCASSPYTTGLQETQYFGPGTRLLVL.

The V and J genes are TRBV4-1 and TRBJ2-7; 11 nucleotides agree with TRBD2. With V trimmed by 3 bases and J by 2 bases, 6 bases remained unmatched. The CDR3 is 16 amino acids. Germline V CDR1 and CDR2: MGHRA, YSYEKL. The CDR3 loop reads CASSQLAGGPPYEQYF. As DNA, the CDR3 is TGCGCCAGCAGCCAGCTAGCGGGAGGACCACCCTACGAGCAGTACTTC.

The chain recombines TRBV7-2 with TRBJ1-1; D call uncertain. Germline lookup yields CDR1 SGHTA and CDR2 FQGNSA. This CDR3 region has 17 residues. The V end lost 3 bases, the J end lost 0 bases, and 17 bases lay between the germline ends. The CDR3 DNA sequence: TGTGCCAGCAGCTTTAAGGACGGAGGAATTATGAACACTGAAGCTTTCTTT. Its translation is CASSFKDGGIMNTEAFF. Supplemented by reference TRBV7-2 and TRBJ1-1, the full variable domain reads GAGVSQSPSNKVTEKGKDVELRCDPISGHTALYWYRQSLGQGLEFLIYFQGNSAPDKSGLPSDRFSAERTGGSVSTLTIQRTQQEDSAVYLCASSFKDGGIMNTEAFFGQGTRLTVV.

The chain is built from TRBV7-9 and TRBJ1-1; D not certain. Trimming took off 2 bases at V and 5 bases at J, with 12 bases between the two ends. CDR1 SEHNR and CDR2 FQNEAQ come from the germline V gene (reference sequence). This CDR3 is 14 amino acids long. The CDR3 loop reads CASSLTQPGTEAFF. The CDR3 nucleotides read TGTGCCAGCAGCTTAACCCAGCCGGGGACTGAAGCTTTCTTT.

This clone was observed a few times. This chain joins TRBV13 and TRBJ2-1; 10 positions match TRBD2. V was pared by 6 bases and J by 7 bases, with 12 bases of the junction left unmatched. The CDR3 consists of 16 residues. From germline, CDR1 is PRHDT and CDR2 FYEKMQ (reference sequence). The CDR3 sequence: CASREFGLAGVNEQFF. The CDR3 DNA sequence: TGTGCCAGCAGGGAGTTCGGGCTAGCGGGAGTGAATGAGCAGTTCTTC.

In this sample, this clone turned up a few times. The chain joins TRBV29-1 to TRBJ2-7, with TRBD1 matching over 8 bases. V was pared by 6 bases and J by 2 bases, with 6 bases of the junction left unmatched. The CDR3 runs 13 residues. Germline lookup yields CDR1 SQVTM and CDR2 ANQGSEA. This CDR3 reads CSVNGQGPYEQYF. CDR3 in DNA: TGCAGCGTAAACGGACAGGGACCCTACGAGCAGTACTTC.

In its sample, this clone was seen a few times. The CDR3 DNA follows: TGTGCCAGCAGCTTGGGGGCCCGACAAGAGACCCAGTACTTC. Protein sequence: CASSLGARQETQYF. V is TRBV5-6 and J is TRBJ2-5, with D hard to call. CDR1 and CDR2 (germline): SGHDT, YYEEEE. The CDR3 is made up of 14 amino acids. V lost 0 bases, J lost 2 bases, and 8 bases lay in between.

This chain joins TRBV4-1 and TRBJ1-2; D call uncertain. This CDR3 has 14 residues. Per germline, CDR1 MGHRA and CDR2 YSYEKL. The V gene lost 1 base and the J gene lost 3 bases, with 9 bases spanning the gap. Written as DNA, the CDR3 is TGCGCCAGCAGCCAAGTTGCCAGCCACTATGGCTACACCTTC. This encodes CASSQVASHYGYTF.

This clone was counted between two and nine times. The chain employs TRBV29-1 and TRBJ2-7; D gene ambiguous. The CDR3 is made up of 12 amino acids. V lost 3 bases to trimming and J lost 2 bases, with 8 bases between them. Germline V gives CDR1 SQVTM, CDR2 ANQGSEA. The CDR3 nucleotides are TGCAGCGTTGAGGCTCCAACCTACGAGCAGTACTTC. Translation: CSVEAPTYEQYF.

The CDR3, as DNA: TGTGCCTGGAGGGTCTCTGGAAACACCATATATTTT. Translated, it gives CAWRVSGNTIYF. The chain joins TRBV30 to TRBJ1-3; D gene unclear. This CDR3 is built from 12 residues. Germline V lookup: CDR1 GTSNPN, CDR2 SVGIG (reference sequence). With 3 bases removed from V and 0 bases from J, the gap between germline ends came to 3 bases.